This T cell receptor beta chain was identified during a study of blood T cell repertoires in COVID-19. In the original analysis: Reference gene primer amplification gave nucleated cell count estimates. The table came from immunoSEQ multiplex PCR; TCRdb's copy has only in-frame clones and leaves some out. V and J calls and clone size are given by that table; D and trimming were obtained from the DNA. This table holds approximately 74,000 clones, less than 95% found once. This CDR3 region has 16 residues. V lost 2 bases to trimming and J lost 5 bases; unmatched junction nucleotides: 10. The germline V gene has CDR1 SGHRS and CDR2 YFSETQ.

The TCR sequence derives from a woman aged 55-69 years with active COVID-19. Sequenced sample: peripheral blood. This chain connects TRBV5-1 to TRBJ2-5, with 9 positions matching TRBD1. CDR3 protein: CASSFPPGQGGETQYF. DNA for the CDR3: TGCGCCAGCAGCTTCCCTCCGGGACAGGGTGGGGAGACCCAGTACTTC.